This T cell receptor beta chain was documented in a study of cytomegalovirus exposure and HLA in healthy donors. Trimming removed 4 bases from V and 5 bases from J; junction bases left unmatched: 6. The V gene's germline CDR1 is SGHRS and CDR2 YFSETQ. CDR3 length: 14 amino acids. PCR employed 60 Vbeta and 13 Jbeta primers. The assay was immunoSEQ multiplex PCR, and TCRdb's table has in-frame clones only and misses some. The sample lists 150,000 to 200,000 clones; roughly three quarters were seen once. V gene TRBV5-1 combines with J gene TRBJ2-5, with 9 bases identical to TRBD1. The sample comprised PBMCs. This clonotype was obtained from a woman between 50 and 59 years old in good health and CMV-seropositive. This CDR3 is CASSPGTGYETQYF. The CDR3 coding sequence is TGCGCCAGCAGCCCCGGGACAGGGTACGAGACCCAGTACTTC.